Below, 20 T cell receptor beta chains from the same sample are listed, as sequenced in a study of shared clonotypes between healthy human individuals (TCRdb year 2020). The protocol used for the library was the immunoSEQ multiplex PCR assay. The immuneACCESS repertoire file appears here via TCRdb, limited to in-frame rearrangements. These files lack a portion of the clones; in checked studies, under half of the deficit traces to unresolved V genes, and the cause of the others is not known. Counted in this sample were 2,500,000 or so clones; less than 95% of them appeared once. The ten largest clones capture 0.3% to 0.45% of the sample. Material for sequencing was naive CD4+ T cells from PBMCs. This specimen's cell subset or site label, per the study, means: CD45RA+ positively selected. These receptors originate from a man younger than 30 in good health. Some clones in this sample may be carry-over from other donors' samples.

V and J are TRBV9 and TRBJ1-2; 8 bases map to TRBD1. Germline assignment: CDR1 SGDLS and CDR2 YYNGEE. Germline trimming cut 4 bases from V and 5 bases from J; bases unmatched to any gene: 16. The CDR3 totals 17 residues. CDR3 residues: CASSPTSGRGQRYGYTF. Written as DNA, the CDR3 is TGTGCCAGCAGCCCAACCTCAGGCAGGGGGCAGAGGTATGGCTACACCTTC.

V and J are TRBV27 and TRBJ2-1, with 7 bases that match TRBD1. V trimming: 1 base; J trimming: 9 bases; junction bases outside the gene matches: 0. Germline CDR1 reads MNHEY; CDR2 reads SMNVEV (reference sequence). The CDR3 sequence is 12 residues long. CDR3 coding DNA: TGTGCCAGCAGTTTATACAGGGGTGAGCAGTTCTTC. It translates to CASSLYRGEQFF.

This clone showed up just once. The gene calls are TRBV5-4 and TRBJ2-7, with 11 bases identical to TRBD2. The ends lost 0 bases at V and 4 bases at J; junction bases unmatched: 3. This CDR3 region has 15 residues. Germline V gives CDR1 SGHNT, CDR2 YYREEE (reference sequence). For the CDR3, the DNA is TGTGCCAGCAGCTTGGCAACTAGCGGGAGATACGAGCAGTACTTC. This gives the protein CASSLATSGRYEQYF.

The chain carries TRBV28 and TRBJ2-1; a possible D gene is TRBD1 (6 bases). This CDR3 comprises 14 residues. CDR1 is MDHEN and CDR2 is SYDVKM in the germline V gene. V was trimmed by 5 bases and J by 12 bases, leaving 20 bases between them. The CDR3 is CASSKRDKLRGQFF. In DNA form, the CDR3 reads TGTGCCAGCAGTAAAAGGGACAAACTTAGGGGGCAGTTCTTC.

DNA of the CDR3: TGTGCCAGCAGCCAAGATCGGGCGTGGGACGCGACCCAGTACTTC. Translated, it gives CASSQDRAWDATQYF. The rearrangement uses TRBV4-2 and TRBJ2-5; the D gene could be TRBD1 or TRBD2 (5 bases each). The CDR3 is 15 residues long. The germline CDR1 and CDR2 sequences are LGHNA and YNFKEQ. Trimming pared 0 bases from V and 7 bases from J, leaving 15 bases between.

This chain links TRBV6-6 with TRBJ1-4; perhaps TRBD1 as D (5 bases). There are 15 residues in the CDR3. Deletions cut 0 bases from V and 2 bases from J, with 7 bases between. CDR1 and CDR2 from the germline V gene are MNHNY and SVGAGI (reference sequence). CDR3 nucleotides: TGTGCCAGCAGTTACTCGGGGGTGACTAATGAAAAACTGTTTTTT. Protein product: CASSYSGVTNEKLFF.

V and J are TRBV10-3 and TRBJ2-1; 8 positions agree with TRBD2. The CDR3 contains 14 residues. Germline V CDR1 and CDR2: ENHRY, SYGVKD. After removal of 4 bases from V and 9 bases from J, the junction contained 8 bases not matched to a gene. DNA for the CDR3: TGTGCCATCAGTGCCCAGCGGGAGAAGGCTGAGCAGTTCTTC. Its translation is CAISAQREKAEQFF.

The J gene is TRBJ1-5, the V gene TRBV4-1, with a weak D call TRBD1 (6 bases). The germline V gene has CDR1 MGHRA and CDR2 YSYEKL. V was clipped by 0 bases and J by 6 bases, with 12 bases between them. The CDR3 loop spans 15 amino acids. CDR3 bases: TGCGCCAGCAGCCAAGAAGCGGGGGCGGGTCAGCCCCAGCATTTT. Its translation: CASSQEAGAGQPQHF.

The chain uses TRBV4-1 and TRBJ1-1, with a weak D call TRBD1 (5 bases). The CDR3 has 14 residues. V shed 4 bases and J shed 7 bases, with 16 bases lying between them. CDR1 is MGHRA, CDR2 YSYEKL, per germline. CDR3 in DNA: TGCGCCAGCAGCCGACCGGGACCGATACTTGAAGCTTTCTTT. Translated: CASSRPGPILEAFF.

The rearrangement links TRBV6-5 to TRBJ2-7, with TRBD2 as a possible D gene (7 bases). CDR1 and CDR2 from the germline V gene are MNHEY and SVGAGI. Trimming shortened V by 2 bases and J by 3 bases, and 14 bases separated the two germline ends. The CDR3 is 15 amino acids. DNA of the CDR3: TGTGCCAGCAGTTACGGGGGGGCCGAGTACTACGAGCAGTACTTC. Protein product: CASSYGGAEYYEQYF.

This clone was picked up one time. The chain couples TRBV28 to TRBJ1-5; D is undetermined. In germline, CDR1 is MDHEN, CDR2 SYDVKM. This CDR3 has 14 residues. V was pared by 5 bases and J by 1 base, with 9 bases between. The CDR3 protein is CASSTDPSNQPQHF. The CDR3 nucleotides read TGTGCCAGCAGTACTGACCCCAGCAATCAGCCCCAGCATTTT.

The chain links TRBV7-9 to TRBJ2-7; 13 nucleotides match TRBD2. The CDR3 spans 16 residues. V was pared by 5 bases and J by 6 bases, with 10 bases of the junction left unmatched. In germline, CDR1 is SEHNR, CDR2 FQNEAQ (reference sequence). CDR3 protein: CASSRTWTSGSVEQYF. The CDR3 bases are TGTGCCAGCAGCCGAACCTGGACTAGCGGGAGTGTCGAGCAGTACTTC.

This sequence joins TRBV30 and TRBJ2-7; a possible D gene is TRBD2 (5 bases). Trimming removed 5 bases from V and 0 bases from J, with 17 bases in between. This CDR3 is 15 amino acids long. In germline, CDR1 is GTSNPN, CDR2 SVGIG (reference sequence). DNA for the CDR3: TGTGCCTGGGGCAGAGACGCGGGTTTCTCCTACGAGCAGTACTTC. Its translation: CAWGRDAGFSYEQYF.

CDR3 residues: CSVRRDKGSYEQYF. The CDR3 DNA sequence: TGCAGCGTTCGGAGGGACAAAGGCTCCTACGAGCAGTACTTC. This chain links TRBV29-1 with TRBJ2-7; D may be TRBD1 or TRBD2 (6 bases each). Deletions cut 5 bases from V and 0 bases from J, with 14 bases between. CDR3 size: 14 residues. Germline CDR1 and CDR2: SQVTM and ANQGSEA.

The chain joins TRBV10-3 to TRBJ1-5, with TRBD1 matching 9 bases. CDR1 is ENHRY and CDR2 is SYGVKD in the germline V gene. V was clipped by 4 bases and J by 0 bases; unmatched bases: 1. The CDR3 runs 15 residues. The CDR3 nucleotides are TGTGCCATCAGTGCGGACAGGGGTAGCAATCAGCCCCAGCATTTT. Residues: CAISADRGSNQPQHF.

CDR3 amino acids: CASSALGSLRANNEQFF. The CDR3 DNA reads TGTGCCAGCAGCGCGTTGGGATCTTTGCGGGCAAACAATGAGCAGTTCTTC. The chain has TRBV5-6 and TRBJ2-1; tentative D call: TRBD2 (5 bases). This CDR3 is built from 17 residues. CDR1 is SGHDT and CDR2 is YYEEEE in the germline V gene. The ends were cut back, 4 bases at V and 5 bases at J, with 22 bases in the middle. The full variable domain, its missing parts supplied by reference TRBV5-6 and TRBJ2-1, is DAGVTQSPTHLIKTRGQQVTLRCSPKSGHDTVSWYQQALGQGPQFIFQYYEEEERQRGNFPDRFSGHQFPNYSSELNVNALLLGDSALYLCASSALGSLRANNEQFFGPGTRLTVL.

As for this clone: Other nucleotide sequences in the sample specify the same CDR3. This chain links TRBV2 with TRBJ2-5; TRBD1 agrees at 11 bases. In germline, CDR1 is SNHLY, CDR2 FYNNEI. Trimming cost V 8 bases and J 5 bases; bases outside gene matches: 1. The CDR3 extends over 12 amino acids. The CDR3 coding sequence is TGTGCCAGCCGGGACAGGGGGGAGACCCAGTACTTC. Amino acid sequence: CASRDRGETQYF.

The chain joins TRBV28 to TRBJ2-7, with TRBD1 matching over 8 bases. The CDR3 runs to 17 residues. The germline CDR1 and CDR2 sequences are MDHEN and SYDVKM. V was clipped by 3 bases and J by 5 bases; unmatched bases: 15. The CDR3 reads CASSFGTGRLLFDEQYF. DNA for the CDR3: TGTGCCAGCAGTTTCGGGACAGGACGGCTGCTCTTCGACGAGCAGTACTTC.

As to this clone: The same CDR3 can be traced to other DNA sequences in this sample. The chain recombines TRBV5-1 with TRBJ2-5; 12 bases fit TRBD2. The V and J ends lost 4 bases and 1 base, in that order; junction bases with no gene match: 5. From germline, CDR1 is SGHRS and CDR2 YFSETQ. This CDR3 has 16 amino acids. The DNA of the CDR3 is TGCGCCAGCAGCCCGGGACTAGCGGGCCTCCAAGAGACCCAGTACTTC. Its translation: CASSPGLAGLQETQYF.

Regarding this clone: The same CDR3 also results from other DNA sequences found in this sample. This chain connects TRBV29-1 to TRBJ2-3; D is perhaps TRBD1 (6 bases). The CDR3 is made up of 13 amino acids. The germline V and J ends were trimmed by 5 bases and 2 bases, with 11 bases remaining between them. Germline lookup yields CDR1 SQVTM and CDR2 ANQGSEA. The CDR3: CSVTGQYTDTQYF. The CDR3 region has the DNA TGCAGCGTTACTGGACAGTACACAGATACGCAGTATTTT.